This T cell receptor beta chain originates from a study of regulatory T cells in long-lasting Graves disease. Time point noted: newly diagnosed GD, antithyroid drugs for less than 3 months. After RNA was extracted from PBMCs, the TCR library was made from it. Trimming cost V 3 bases and J 2 bases; bases outside gene matches: 10. CDR1 and CDR2 from the germline V gene are MNHGY and SVAAGI. The CDR3 spans 18 residues. Study-wide results and caveats: TRBV28, TRBJ1-2 and TRBJ2-5 were favored in persistent disease.

This clonotype was seen at least ten times. Its matching antigen is unknown. Sequencing libraries for TCR beta were prepared with iRepertoire HTBI primers and Arm-PCR of CDR3 regions. TCRdb re-analysed the multiplex PCR reads in MiXCR, keeping a single row per CDR3 protein. Among around 360,000 distinct CDR3 sequences listed, 15% to 20% were seen once. These same records also appear under a second study, on T cells in Graves' hyperthyroidism and ophthalmopathy. From that paper: Ophthalmopathy, which appeared later, was predicted by the model a median 6.5 months before onset.

The chain recombines TRBV6-9 with TRBJ2-3; TRBD2 agrees at 11 bases. The input for sequencing was peripheral blood mononuclear cells (PBMCs), taken at new diagnosis, from a patient treated with antithyroid drugs. The TCR originated in a woman aged 18-30 years with Graves disease. CDR3 nucleotide sequence: TGTGCCAGCAGTTACCTACCCTCTAGCGGGAGGTTCACAGATACGCAGTATTTT. It codes for CASSYLPSSGRFTDTQYF.